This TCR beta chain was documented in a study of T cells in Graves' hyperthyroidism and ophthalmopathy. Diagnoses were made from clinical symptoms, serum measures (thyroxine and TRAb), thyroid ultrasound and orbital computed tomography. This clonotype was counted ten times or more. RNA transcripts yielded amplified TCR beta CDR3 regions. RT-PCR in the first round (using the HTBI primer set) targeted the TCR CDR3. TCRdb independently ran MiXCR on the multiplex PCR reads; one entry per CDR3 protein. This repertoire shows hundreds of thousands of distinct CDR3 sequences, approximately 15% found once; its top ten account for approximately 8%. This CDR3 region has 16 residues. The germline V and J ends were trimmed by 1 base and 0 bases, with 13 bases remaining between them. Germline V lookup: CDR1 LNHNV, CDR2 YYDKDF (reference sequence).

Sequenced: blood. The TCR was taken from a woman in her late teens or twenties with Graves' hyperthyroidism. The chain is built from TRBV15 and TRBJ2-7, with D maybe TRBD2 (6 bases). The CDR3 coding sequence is TGTGCCACCAGCAGAGTGGGAGGTACTCTCTCCTACGAGCAGTACTTC. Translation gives CATSRVGGTLSYEQYF. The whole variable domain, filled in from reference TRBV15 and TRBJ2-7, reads DAMVIQNPRYQVTQFGKPVTLSCSQTLNHNVMYWYQQKSSQAPKLLFHYYDKDFNNEADTPDNFQSRRPNTSFCFLDIRSPGLGDTAMYLCATSRVGGTLSYEQYFGPGTRLTVT.